This T cell receptor beta chain stems from a study of PD-L1 blockade in urothelial cancer. Study-wide context: Administration of atezolizumab to patients began in the mid-2010s, at 1,200 mg intravenously every 3 weeks. Study patients had been treated with 0 to 3 previous chemotherapy regimens.

Synthetic TCR analog templates were spiked into all PCRs individually. The method was immunoSEQ multiplex PCR; TCRdb's version includes in-frame clones alone and lacks a portion of them. Of about 88,000 clones in the sample, approximately 90% are singletons; the top ten hold around 10%. Regarding the study as a whole: TCR clonality was measured in pretreatment peripheral blood. Clonality below the median predicted better survival.

This clone has more than one count but fewer than ten. Its antigen remains unidentified. Per the germline V gene, CDR1 is SEHNR and CDR2 is FQNEAQ (reference sequence). The CDR3 consists of 15 residues. The V gene end was trimmed by 5 bases and the J gene end by 6 bases; junction bases not matched to a gene: 12. The TCR sequence derives from a man in his sixties with urothelial cancer. The rearrangement uses TRBV7-9 and TRBJ2-7; TRBD1 matches at 8 bases. This sample comprised PBMCs, obtained around atezolizumab (anti-PD-L1) treatment. The CDR3 is CASSPTGAGESEQYF. In nucleotides, the CDR3 is TGTGCCAGCAGCCCGACAGGGGCGGGTGAGAGCGAGCAGTACTTC.